This T cell receptor beta chain was captured by sequencing in a study of T cell repertoires in cytomegalovirus infection. As for the study in general: Public TCR beta signatures indicated both CMV infection and matching HLA type.

Study-wide results and caveats: The ex vivo response showed dominance by HLA-C-restricted CMV-specific TCR beta clonotypes. Summed frequency of shared TCR beta families picked out CMV carriers who also had the relevant HLA.

Germline CDR1 MNHEY, CDR2 SMNVEV (reference sequence). CDR3 length: 14 residues. V shed 3 bases and J shed 7 bases, with 10 bases lying between them. TCRdb reanalysed the reads using MiXCR and keeps one entry per CDR3 protein. Of about 310,000 distinct CDR3 sequences listed, roughly 16% are singletons. Details on this clonotype: Its antigen is unidentified.

Material for sequencing was PBMCs. The clonotype originates from a human donor in good health (CMV status not recorded). Some clones in this sample may be carry-over from other donors' samples. The chain recombines TRBV27 with TRBJ1-6; D is possibly TRBD1 (6 bases). The CDR3: CASSFRGTNSPLHF. CDR3 DNA: TGTGCCAGCAGTTTCCGGGGGACAAATTCACCCCTCCACTTT.